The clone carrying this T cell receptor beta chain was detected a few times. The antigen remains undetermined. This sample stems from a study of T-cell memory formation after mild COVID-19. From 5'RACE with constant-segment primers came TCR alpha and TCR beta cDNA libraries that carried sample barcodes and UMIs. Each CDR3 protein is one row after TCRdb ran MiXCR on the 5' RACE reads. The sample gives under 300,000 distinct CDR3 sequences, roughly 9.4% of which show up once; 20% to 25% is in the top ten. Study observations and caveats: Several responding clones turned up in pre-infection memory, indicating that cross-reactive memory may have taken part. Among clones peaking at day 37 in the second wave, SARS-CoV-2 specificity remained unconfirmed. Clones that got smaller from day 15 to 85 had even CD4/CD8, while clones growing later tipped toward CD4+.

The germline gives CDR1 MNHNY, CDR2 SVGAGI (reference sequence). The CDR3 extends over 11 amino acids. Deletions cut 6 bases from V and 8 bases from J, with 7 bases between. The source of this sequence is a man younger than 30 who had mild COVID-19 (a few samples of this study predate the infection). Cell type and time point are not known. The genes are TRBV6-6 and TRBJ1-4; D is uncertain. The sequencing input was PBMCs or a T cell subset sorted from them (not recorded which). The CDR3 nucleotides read TGTGCCAGCAGCTCCGGAGAAAAACTGTTTTTT. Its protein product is CASSSGEKLFF.